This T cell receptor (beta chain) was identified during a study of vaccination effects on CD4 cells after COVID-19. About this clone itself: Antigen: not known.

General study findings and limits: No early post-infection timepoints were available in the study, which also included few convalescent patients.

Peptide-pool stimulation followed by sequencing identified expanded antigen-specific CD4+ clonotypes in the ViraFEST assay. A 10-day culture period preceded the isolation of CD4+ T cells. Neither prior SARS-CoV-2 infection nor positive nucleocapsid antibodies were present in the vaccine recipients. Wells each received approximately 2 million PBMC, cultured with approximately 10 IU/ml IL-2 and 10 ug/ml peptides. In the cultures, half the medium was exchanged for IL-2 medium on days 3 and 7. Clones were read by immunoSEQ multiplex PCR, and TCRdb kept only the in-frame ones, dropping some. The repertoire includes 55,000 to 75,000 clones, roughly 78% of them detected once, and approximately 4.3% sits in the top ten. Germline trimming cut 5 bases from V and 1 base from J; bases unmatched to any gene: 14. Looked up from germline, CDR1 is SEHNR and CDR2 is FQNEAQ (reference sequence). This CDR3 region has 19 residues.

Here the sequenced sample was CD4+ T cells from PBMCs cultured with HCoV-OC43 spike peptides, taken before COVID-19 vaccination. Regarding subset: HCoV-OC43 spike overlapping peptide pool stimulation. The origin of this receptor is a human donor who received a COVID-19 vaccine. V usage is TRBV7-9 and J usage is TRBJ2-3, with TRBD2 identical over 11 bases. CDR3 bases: TGTGCCAGCAGCCCCCAGACTAGCGGGACTCTCTTCGGCACAGATACGCAGTATTTT. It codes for CASSPQTSGTLFGTDTQYF.